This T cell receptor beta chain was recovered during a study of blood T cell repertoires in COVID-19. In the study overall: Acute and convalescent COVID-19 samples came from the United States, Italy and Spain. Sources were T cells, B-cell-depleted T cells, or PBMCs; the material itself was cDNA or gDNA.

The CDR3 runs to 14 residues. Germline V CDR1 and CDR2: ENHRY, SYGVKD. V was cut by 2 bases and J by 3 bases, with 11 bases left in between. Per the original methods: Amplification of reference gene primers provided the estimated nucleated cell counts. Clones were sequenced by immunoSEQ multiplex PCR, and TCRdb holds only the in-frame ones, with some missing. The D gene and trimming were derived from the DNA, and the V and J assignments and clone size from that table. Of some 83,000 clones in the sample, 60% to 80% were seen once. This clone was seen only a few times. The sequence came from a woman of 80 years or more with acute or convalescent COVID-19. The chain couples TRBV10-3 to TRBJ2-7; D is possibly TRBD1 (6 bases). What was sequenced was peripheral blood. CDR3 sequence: CAISELRGNYEQYF. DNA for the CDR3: TGTGCCATCAGTGAGCTGAGGGGGAACTACGAGCAGTACTTC.